Below, 26 T cell receptor beta chains from the same sample are listed, as sequenced in a study of blood T cell repertoires in COVID-19. The data were produced by immunoSEQ multiplex PCR, yet TCRdb's version contains in-frame clones alone and is incomplete. The sample has around 200,000 clones, about four fifths seen once. The sample consisted of peripheral blood. The receptors originated from a man in his fifties or sixties with active or convalescent COVID-19.

The V call is TRBV7-8, the J call TRBJ2-5, with D possibly being TRBD1 (6 bases). V was clipped by 5 bases and J by 1 base, with 11 bases between them. The CDR3 covers 14 residues. Germline V gives CDR1 SGHVS, CDR2 FQNEAQ. CDR3 DNA sequence: TGTGCCAGCAGCCGAGGACAGCTCCAAGAGACCCAGTACTTC. Residues: CASSRGQLQETQYF.

V gene TRBV7-2 combines with J gene TRBJ2-5; D possibly corresponds to TRBD1 (6 bases). This CDR3 region has 14 residues. V lost 1 base, J lost 9 bases, and 15 bases lay in between. CDR1 and CDR2 from the germline V gene are SGHTA and FQGNSA. This CDR3 is CASSLGQAPGAQYF. Written as DNA, the CDR3 is TGTGCCAGCAGCTTAGGACAGGCCCCTGGGGCCCAGTACTTC.

The chain couples TRBV6-6 to TRBJ1-3, with 7 bases identical to TRBD1. Looked up from germline, CDR1 is MNHNY and CDR2 is SVGAGI (reference sequence). V trimming: 2 bases; J trimming: 0 bases; junction bases outside the gene matches: 4. This CDR3 region has 16 residues. The CDR3, as DNA: TGTGCCAGCAGTTACGCTCGGACAGGCTCTGGAAACACCATATATTTT. Translating gives CASSYARTGSGNTIYF.

The CDR3 sequence: CASSLGREWDTEAFF. The CDR3 DNA sequence: TGCGCCAGCAGCTTGGGGCGGGAATGGGACACTGAAGCTTTCTTT. The chain recombines TRBV5-1 with TRBJ1-1; D ambiguous. CDR1 is SGHRS, CDR2 YFSETQ, per germline. The CDR3 is made up of 15 amino acids. Trimming left V 0 bases short and J 3 bases short, with 12 bases between.

The chain couples TRBV11-2 to TRBJ2-7; 8 bases are a match to TRBD1. V shed 5 bases, J shed 7 bases, and the junction held 10 bases outside the gene matches. CDR1 is SGHAT, CDR2 FQNNGV, per germline. The CDR3 loop spans 14 amino acids. The CDR3 spells CASSITGTGGEQYF. In DNA form, the CDR3 reads TGTGCCAGCAGCATCACCGGGACAGGAGGTGAGCAGTACTTC.

The chain links TRBV19 to TRBJ1-1, with D maybe TRBD1 (6 bases). V was cut by 5 bases and J by 5 bases, with 24 bases left in between. Germline V CDR1 and CDR2: LNHDA, SQIVND (reference sequence). CDR3 length equals 17 residues. In DNA form, the CDR3 reads TGTGCCAGTAGTCCAACCGGGACAAAGAGGGGTCGAACTGAAGCTTTCTTT. Translated: CASSPTGTKRGRTEAFF. Full variable domain (remainder filled in from reference TRBV19 and TRBJ1-1): DGGITQSPKYLFRKEGQNVTLSCEQNLNHDAMYWYRQDPGQGLRLIYYSQIVNDFQKGDIAEGYSVSREKKESFPLTVTSAQKNPTAFYLCASSPTGTKRGRTEAFFGQGTRLTVV.

Only one count was recorded for this clone. CDR3 residues: CASSVVRSETQYF. CDR3 sequence (DNA): TGCGCCAGCAGTGTGGTGAGATCGGAGACCCAGTACTTC. This sequence joins TRBV10-2 and TRBJ2-5; D unclear. This CDR3 comprises 13 residues. Trimming removed 4 bases at V and 5 bases at J, with 11 bases between. CDR1 is WSHSY and CDR2 is SAAADI in the germline V gene.

J is TRBJ1-5 and V is TRBV6-5; 9 nucleotides line up with TRBD1. The CDR3 length is 15 residues. CDR1 MNHEY and CDR2 SVGAGI come from the germline V gene. The ends lost 7 bases at V and 2 bases at J; junction bases unmatched: 6. The CDR3 sequence: CASTQQGAGNQPQHF. DNA of the CDR3: TGTGCCAGCACTCAACAGGGGGCTGGCAATCAGCCCCAGCATTTT.

The chain is built from TRBV4-1 and TRBJ2-6; 11 nucleotides match TRBD2. CDR1 MGHRA and CDR2 YSYEKL come from the germline V gene. V shed 0 bases and J 3 bases; nucleotides not matched to a gene: 10. This CDR3 contains 20 residues. The CDR3 nucleotides are TGCGCCAGCAGCCAAGATAGGGGCACTAGCGGGAGCGGTGGGGCCAACGTCCTGACTTTC. Amino acids: CASSQDRGTSGSGGANVLTF.

V gene TRBV5-1 combines with J gene TRBJ2-7, with D perhaps TRBD2 (6 bases). The CDR3 is 13 residues long. V gave up 2 bases and J gave up 6 bases, with 12 bases separating them. CDR1 SGHRS and CDR2 YFSETQ come from the germline V gene. CDR3 protein: CASSLRGGSEQYF. CDR3 nucleotide sequence: TGCGCCAGCAGCTTACGCGGAGGGAGCGAGCAGTACTTC.

A word on this clone: The sample holds other DNA sequences that translate to the same CDR3. The chain couples TRBV2 to TRBJ1-1; a possible D gene is TRBD1 (5 bases). The CDR3 has 14 amino acids. V was cut by 4 bases and J by 1 base, with 10 bases left in between. Per the germline V gene, CDR1 is SNHLY and CDR2 is FYNNEI. CDR3 bases: TGTGCCAGCAGTGCCGGTACAGGGAACACTGAAGCTTTCTTT. Residues: CASSAGTGNTEAFF. The complete variable domain, with remaining parts taken from reference TRBV2 and TRBJ1-1, reads EPEVTQTPSHQVTQMGQEVILRCVPISNHLYFYWYRQILGQKVEFLVSFYNNEISEKSEIFDDQFSVERPDGSNFTLKIRSTKLEDSAMYFCASSAGTGNTEAFFGQGTRLTVV.

This chain joins TRBV9 and TRBJ1-6, with 9 bases aligning to TRBD1. CDR3 length: 14 amino acids. V gave up 2 bases and J gave up 9 bases; unmatched junction bases: 3. CDR1 and CDR2 from the germline V gene are SGDLS and YYNGEE. The chain's CDR3 is CASSVGQGLSPLHF. In nucleotides, the CDR3 is TGTGCCAGCAGCGTGGGACAGGGCCTTTCACCCCTCCACTTT.

The V gene is TRBV6-5, the J gene TRBJ1-1; TRBD1 is a possible D gene (6 bases). The CDR3 has 15 amino acids. V was cut by 5 bases and J by 2 bases, with 15 bases left in between. From germline, CDR1 is MNHEY and CDR2 SVGAGI. CDR3: CASSRTIQGNTEAFF. The CDR3 DNA reads as TGTGCCAGCAGTCGAACGATACAGGGAAACACTGAAGCTTTCTTT.

V usage is TRBV12-3 or TRBV12-4 and J usage is TRBJ1-2, with D tentatively TRBD1 (5 bases). The V end was cut by 9 bases, the J end by 4 bases, with 12 bases between. CDR3 length: 12 amino acids. CDR3 sequence (DNA): TGTGCCAGTAGACGACAGAGCTATGGCTACACCTTC. Its protein is CASRRQSYGYTF.

V gene TRBV5-1 combines with J gene TRBJ2-1; possibly TRBD1 for D (6 bases). CDR1 and CDR2 (germline): SGHRS, YFSETQ. The V gene lost 0 bases and the J gene lost 0 bases, with 22 bases spanning the gap. This CDR3 is built from 20 residues. This chain's CDR3 is CASSLGTVSSSGSSYNEQFF. CDR3 nucleotide sequence: TGCGCCAGCAGCTTGGGGACAGTTTCAAGTTCCGGGTCCTCCTACAATGAGCAGTTCTTC.

The chain is built from TRBV4-1 and TRBJ2-4, with TRBD2 as a possible D gene (6 bases). The germline CDR1 and CDR2 sequences are MGHRA and YSYEKL. V was clipped by 0 bases and J by 4 bases, with 13 bases between them. The CDR3 is 16 residues long. CDR3 sequence: CASSQDPLARKNIQYF. The CDR3 DNA sequence: TGCGCCAGCAGCCAAGATCCCCTAGCGAGAAAAAACATTCAGTACTTC.

The J gene is TRBJ1-2, the V gene TRBV15; D unclear. This CDR3 contains 13 residues. V lost 0 bases to trimming and J lost 7 bases, with 9 bases between them. Germline CDR1 and CDR2: LNHNV and YYDKDF (reference sequence). The CDR3 region is CATSREPGFGYTF. The CDR3 coding sequence is TGTGCCACCAGCAGAGAACCCGGGTTTGGCTACACCTTC. The full variable domain, with the rest looked up from reference TRBV15 and TRBJ1-2, is DAMVIQNPRYQVTQFGKPVTLSCSQTLNHNVMYWYQQKSSQAPKLLFHYYDKDFNNEADTPDNFQSRRPNTSFCFLDIRSPGLGDTAMYLCATSREPGFGYTFGSGTRLTVV.

V gene TRBV18 combines with J gene TRBJ2-7, with TRBD1 matching over 7 bases. Trimming took 3 bases from V and 2 from J; bases not matched to a gene: 13. In germline, CDR1 is KGHSH, CDR2 LQKENI. CDR3 length equals 17 residues. The CDR3 DNA reads as TGTGCCAGCTCACCGCAGTCAGGGGGATGGGGTCCCTACGAGCAGTACTTC. It specifies CASSPQSGGWGPYEQYF.

The CDR3 loop is CAMGQGAGEQFF. CDR3 DNA sequence: TGTGCCATGGGACAGGGGGCAGGGGAGCAGTTCTTC. The rearrangement links TRBV10-3 to TRBJ2-1, with 12 bases that match TRBD1. This CDR3 region has 12 residues. The V and J ends lost 9 bases and 10 bases, in that order; junction bases with no gene match: 4. Germline V CDR1 and CDR2: ENHRY, SYGVKD.

This clone showed up just a few times. The V and J genes are TRBV2 and TRBJ1-5; D gene uncertain. V shed 3 bases and J shed 2 bases, with 8 bases lying between them. This CDR3 spans 14 amino acids. CDR1 is SNHLY, CDR2 FYNNEI, per germline. The CDR3 DNA reads as TGTGCCAGCAGTGACAGGCGGGGCAATCAGCCCCAGCATTTT. Its protein product is CASSDRRGNQPQHF.

In this sample, this clone turned up a few times. The rearrangement links TRBV7-9 to TRBJ1-1; a weak D match, TRBD1 (5 bases). This CDR3 has 16 residues. V was clipped by 1 base and J by 0 bases, with 12 bases between them. Germline lookup yields CDR1 SEHNR and CDR2 FQNEAQ (reference sequence). CDR3 region: CASSLGRTRMNTEAFF. In nucleotides, the CDR3 is TGTGCCAGCAGCTTAGGGCGGACAAGAATGAACACTGAAGCTTTCTTT.

CDR3 in DNA: TGTGCCAGCAGCTTCTCTAGCGGGTCCACCACCGGGGAGCTGTTTTTT. It yields the protein CASSFSSGSTTGELFF. The genes are TRBV7-6 and TRBJ2-2; 8 nucleotides align to TRBD2. V was clipped by 3 bases and J by 4 bases; unmatched bases: 7. The CDR3 extends over 16 amino acids. CDR1 is SGHVS, CDR2 FNYEAQ, per germline. Full variable domain (outside the CDR3, taken from reference TRBV7-6 and TRBJ2-2): GAGVSQSPRYKVTKRGQDVALRCDPISGHVSLYWYRQALGQGPEFLTYFNYEAQQDKSGLPNDRFSAERPEGSISTLTIQRTEQRDSAMYRCASSFSSGSTTGELFFGEGSRLTVL.

This clone was counted ten times or more. This chain uses TRBV6-4 with TRBJ1-2, with TRBD1 matching 7 bases. V was clipped by 9 bases and J by 8 bases; unmatched bases: 12. The length of the CDR3 is 13 residues. Germline assignment: CDR1 MRHNA and CDR2 SNTAGT. CDR3: CARVFHRGCGYTF. CDR3 nucleotides: TGTGCCAGGGTTTTCCACAGGGGCTGCGGCTACACCTTC.

This chain uses TRBV19 with TRBJ2-7; a weak D match, TRBD1 (5 bases). The CDR3 totals 14 residues. Trimming left V 3 bases short and J 7 bases short, with 16 bases between. CDR1 and CDR2 from the germline V gene are LNHDA and SQIVND (reference sequence). The CDR3 loop reads CASSMRQGSGEQYF. CDR3 nucleotide sequence: TGTGCCAGTAGTATGAGGCAGGGATCCGGAGAGCAGTACTTC.

The chain combines TRBV4-1 with TRBJ1-2; D remains ambiguous. Deletions cut 0 bases from V and 8 bases from J, with 16 bases between. Germline assignment: CDR1 MGHRA and CDR2 YSYEKL. The CDR3 sequence is 15 residues long. The CDR3 spells CASSQDRGLIQGYTF. The CDR3 bases are TGCGCCAGCAGCCAAGATCGGGGTCTCATACAGGGCTACACCTTC.

This clone occurred many times. V is TRBV4-1 and J is TRBJ2-2; TRBD2 agrees at 7 bases. This CDR3 has 17 residues. Trimming at V came to 3 bases and at J to 4 bases, leaving 11 bases not matched to a gene. CDR1 MGHRA and CDR2 YSYEKL come from the germline V gene. The CDR3 sequence: CASSQSQGGFSTGELFF. Here the CDR3 DNA reads TGCGCCAGCAGCCAGAGCCAGGGAGGGTTTTCCACCGGGGAGCTGTTTTTT.